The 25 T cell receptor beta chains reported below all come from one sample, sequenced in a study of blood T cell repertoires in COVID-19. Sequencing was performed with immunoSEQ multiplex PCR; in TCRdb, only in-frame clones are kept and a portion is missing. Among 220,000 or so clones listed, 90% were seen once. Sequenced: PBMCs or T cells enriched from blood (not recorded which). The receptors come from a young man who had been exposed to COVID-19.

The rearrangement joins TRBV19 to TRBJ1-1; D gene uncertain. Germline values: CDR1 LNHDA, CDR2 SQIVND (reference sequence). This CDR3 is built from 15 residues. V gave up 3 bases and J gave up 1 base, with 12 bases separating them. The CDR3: CASSMGLPANTEAFF. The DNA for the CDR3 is TGTGCCAGTAGTATGGGCTTACCCGCGAACACTGAAGCTTTCTTT.

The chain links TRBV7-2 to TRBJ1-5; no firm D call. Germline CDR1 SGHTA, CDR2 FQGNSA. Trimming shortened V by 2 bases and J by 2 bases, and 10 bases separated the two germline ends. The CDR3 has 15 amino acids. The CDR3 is CASSLLRAGNQPQHF. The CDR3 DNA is TGTGCCAGCAGCTTATTACGCGCGGGCAATCAGCCCCAGCATTTT.

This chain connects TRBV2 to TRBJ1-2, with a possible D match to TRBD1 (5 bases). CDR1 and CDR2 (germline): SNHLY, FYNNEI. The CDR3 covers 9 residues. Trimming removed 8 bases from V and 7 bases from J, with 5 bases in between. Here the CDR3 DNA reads TGTGCCAGCGGGGCTGGCTACACCTTC. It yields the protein CASGAGYTF.

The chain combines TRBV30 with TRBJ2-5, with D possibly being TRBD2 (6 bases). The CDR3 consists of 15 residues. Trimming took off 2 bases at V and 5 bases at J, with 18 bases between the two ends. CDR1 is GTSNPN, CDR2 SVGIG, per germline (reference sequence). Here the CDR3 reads CAWSRAGLWGETQYF. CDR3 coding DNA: TGTGCCTGGAGTAGGGCGGGACTGTGGGGGGAGACCCAGTACTTC.

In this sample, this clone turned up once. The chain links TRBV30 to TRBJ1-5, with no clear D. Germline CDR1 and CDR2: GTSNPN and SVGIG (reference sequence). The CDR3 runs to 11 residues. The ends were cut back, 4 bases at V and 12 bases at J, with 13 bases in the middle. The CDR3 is CAWTTDGVQHF. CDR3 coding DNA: TGTGCCTGGACCACAGATGGTGTCCAGCATTTT.

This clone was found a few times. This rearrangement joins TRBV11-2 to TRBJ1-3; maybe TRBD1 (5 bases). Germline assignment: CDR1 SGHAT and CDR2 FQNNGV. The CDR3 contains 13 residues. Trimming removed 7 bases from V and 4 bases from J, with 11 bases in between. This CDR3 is CASTPDTGNTIYF. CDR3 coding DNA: TGTGCCAGCACCCCGGACACAGGAAACACCATATATTTT.

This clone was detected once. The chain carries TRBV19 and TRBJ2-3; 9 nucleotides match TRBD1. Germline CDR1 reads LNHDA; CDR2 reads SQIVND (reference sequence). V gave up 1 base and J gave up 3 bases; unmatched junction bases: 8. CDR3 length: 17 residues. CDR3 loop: CASSIGGQGIQTDTQYF. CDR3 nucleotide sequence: TGTGCCAGTAGTATAGGCGGACAGGGGATACAGACAGATACGCAGTATTTT.

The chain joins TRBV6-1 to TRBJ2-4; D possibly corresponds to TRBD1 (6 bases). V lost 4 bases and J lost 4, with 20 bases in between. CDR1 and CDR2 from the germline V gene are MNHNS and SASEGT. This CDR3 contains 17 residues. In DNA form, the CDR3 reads TGTGCCAGCAGTGGGACCTGGGACATCGGAACTAAAAACATTCAGTACTTC. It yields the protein CASSGTWDIGTKNIQYF.

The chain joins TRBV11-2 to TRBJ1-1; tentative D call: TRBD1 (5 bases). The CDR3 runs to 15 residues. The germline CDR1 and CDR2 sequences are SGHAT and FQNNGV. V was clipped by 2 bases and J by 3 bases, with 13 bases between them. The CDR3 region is CASSLTPRRDTEAFF. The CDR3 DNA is TGTGCCAGCAGCTTAACGCCTCGCAGGGACACTGAAGCTTTCTTT.

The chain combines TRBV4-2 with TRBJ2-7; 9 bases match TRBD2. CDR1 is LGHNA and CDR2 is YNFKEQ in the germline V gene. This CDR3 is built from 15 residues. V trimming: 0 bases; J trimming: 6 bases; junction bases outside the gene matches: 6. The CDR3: CASSQEGSGGREQYF. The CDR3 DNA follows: TGTGCCAGCAGCCAAGAAGGTAGCGGGGGTCGCGAGCAGTACTTC.

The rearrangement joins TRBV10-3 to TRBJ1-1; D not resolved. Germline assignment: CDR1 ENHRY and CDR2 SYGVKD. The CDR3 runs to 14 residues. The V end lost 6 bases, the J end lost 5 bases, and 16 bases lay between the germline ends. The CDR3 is CAIRKTKTWTEAFF. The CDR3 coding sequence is TGTGCCATCAGGAAGACGAAGACATGGACTGAAGCTTTCTTT.

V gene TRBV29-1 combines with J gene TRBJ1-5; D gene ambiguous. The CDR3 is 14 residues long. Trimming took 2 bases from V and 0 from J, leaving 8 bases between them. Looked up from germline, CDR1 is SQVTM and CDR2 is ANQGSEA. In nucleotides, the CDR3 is TGCAGCGTTGAAACACCTCCTAGCAATCAGCCCCAGCATTTT. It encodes CSVETPPSNQPQHF.

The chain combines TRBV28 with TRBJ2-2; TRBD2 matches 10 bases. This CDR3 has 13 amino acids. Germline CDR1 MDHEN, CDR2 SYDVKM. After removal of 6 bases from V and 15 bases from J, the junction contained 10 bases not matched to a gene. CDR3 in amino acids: CASRLVAGGFVFF. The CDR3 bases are TGTGCCAGCAGACTAGTAGCGGGGGGTTTTGTGTTTTTT. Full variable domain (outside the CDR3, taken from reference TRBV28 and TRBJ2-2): DVKVTQSSRYLVKRTGEKVFLECVQDMDHENMFWYRQDPGLGLRLIYFSYDVKMKEKGDIPEGYSVSREKKERFSLILESASTNQTSMYLCASRLVAGGFVFFGEGSRLTVL.

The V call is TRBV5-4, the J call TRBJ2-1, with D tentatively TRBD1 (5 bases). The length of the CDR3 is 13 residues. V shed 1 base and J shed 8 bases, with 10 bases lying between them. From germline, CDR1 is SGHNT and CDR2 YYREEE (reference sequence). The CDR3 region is CASSLQGSDEQFF. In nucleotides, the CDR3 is TGTGCCAGCAGCTTGCAGGGTAGTGATGAGCAGTTCTTC.

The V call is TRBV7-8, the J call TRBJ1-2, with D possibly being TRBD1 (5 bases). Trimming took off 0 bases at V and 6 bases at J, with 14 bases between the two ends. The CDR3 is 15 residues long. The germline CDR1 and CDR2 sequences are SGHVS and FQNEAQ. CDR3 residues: CASSLATGTGDGYTF. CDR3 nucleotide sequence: TGTGCCAGCAGCTTAGCTACCGGGACGGGGGATGGCTACACCTTC. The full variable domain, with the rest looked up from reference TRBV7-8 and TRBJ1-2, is GAGVSQSPRYKVAKRGQDVALRCDPISGHVSLFWYQQALGQGPEFLTYFQNEAQLDKSGLPSDRFFAERPEGSVSTLKIQRTQQEDSAVYLCASSLATGTGDGYTFGSGTRLTVV.

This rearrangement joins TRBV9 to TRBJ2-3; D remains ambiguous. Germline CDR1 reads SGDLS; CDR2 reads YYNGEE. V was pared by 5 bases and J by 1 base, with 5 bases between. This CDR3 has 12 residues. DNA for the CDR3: TGTGCCAGCAGTCTCGGCACAGATACGCAGTATTTT. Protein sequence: CASSLGTDTQYF.

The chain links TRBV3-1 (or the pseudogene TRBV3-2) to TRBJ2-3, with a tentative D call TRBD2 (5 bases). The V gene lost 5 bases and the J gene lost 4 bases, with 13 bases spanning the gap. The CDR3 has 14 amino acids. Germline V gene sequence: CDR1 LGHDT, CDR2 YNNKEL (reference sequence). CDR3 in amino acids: CASSGRRVPDTQYF. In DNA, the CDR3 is TGTGCCAGCAGCGGACGGCGGGTCCCAGATACGCAGTATTTT.

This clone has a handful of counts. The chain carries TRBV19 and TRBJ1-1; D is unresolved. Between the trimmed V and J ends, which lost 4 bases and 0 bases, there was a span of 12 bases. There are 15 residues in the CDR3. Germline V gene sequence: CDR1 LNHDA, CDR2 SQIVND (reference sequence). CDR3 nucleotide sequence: TGTGCCAGTAGTACTCGGAGGGAGGTGAACACTGAAGCTTTCTTT. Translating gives CASSTRREVNTEAFF.

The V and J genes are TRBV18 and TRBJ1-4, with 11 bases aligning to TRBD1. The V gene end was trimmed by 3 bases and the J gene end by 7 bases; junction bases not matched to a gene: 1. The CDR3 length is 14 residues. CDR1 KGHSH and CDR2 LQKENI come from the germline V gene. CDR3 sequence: CASSPGTGGEKLFF. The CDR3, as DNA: TGTGCCAGCTCACCCGGGACAGGGGGTGAAAAACTGTTTTTT.

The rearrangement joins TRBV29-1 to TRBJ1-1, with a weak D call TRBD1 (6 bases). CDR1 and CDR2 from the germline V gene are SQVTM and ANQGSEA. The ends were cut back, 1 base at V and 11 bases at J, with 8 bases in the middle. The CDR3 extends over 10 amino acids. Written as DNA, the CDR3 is TGCAGCGTTGAAGTCGACAGGGCTTTCTTT. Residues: CSVEVDRAFF.

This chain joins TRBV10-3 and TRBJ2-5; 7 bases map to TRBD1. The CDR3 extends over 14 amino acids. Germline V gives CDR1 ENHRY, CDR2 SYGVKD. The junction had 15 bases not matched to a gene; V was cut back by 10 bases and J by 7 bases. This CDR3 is CATGTEQSEVTQYF. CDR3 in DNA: TGTGCCACCGGGACAGAGCAAAGCGAAGTGACCCAGTACTTC.

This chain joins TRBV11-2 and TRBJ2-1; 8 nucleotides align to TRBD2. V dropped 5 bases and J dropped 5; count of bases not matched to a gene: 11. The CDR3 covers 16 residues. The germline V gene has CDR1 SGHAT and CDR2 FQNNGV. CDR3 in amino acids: CASSPTGTRPNNEQFF. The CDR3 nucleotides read TGTGCCAGCAGCCCCACCGGGACTAGGCCTAACAATGAGCAGTTCTTC. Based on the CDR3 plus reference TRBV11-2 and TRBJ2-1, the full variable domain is EAGVAQSPRYKIIEKRQSVAFWCNPISGHATLYWYQQILGQGPKLLIQFQNNGVVDDSQLPKDRFSAERLKGVDSTLKIQPAKLEDSAVYLCASSPTGTRPNNEQFFGPGTRLTVL.

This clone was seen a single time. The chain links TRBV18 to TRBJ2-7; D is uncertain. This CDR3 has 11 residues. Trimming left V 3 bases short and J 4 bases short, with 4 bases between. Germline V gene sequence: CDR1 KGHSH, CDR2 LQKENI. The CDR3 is CASSPRYEQYF. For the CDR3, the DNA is TGTGCCAGCTCACCGCGATACGAGCAGTACTTC.

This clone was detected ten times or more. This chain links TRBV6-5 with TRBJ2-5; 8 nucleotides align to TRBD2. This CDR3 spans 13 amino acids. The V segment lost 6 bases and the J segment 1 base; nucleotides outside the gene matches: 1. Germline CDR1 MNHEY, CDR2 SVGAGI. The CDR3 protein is CASSGGAQETQYF. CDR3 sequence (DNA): TGTGCCAGCAGCGGGGGGGCCCAAGAGACCCAGTACTTC.

The CDR3 coding sequence is TGTGCCAGCAGCTTAAGGCTAGCGGGGACCTACGAGCAGTACTTC. Amino acid sequence: CASSLRLAGTYEQYF. This rearrangement joins TRBV11-2 to TRBJ2-7; 9 bases line up with TRBD2. CDR1 and CDR2 (germline): SGHAT, FQNNGV. V was clipped by 2 bases and J by 2 bases; unmatched bases: 4. This CDR3 contains 15 residues.